These 18 T cell receptor beta chains share one sample of origin, sequenced in a study of cytomegalovirus exposure and HLA in healthy donors. Researchers ran the PCR with 60 Vbeta and 13 Jbeta primers. This table comes from immunoSEQ multiplex PCR, and its TCRdb copy is limited to in-frame clones, with some not included. The sample shows some 140,000 clones, 70% to 80% of them seen only once. The specimen was PBMCs. The source is a man aged 30-40 years in good health and CMV-seropositive.

This chain links TRBV11-2 with TRBJ1-1; D not resolved. CDR1 is SGHAT and CDR2 is FQNNGV in the germline V gene. The CDR3 is made up of 14 amino acids. V lost 3 bases, J lost 5 bases, and 13 bases lay in between. This chain's CDR3 is CASSFISGDTEAFF. DNA for the CDR3: TGTGCCAGCAGCTTTATCTCAGGCGATACTGAAGCTTTCTTT. The full variable domain, its missing parts supplied by reference TRBV11-2 and TRBJ1-1, is EAGVAQSPRYKIIEKRQSVAFWCNPISGHATLYWYQQILGQGPKLLIQFQNNGVVDDSQLPKDRFSAERLKGVDSTLKIQPAKLEDSAVYLCASSFISGDTEAFFGQGTRLTVV.

This clone was found a few times. J is TRBJ2-7 and V is TRBV5-6; D may be TRBD2 (6 bases). CDR1 SGHDT and CDR2 YYEEEE come from the germline V gene. This CDR3 contains 14 residues. V was cut by 0 bases and J by 1 base, with 8 bases left in between. CDR3 bases: TGTGCCAGCAGCTTGGGGGGACTTTCCTACGAGCAGTACTTC. Residues: CASSLGGLSYEQYF.

This clone has only a few counts. The rearrangement links TRBV30 to TRBJ1-1, with TRBD1 as a possible D gene (6 bases). Germline values: CDR1 GTSNPN, CDR2 SVGIG (reference sequence). The CDR3 has 12 amino acids. V gave up 0 bases and J gave up 5 bases, with 7 bases separating them. The CDR3 reads CAWSVRGTEAFF. The CDR3 nucleotides read TGTGCCTGGAGTGTAAGGGGGACTGAAGCTTTCTTT.

The CDR3 DNA follows: TGTGCCATCAAGGAACAGGGGGCTAGGAACACTGAAGCTTTCTTT. Protein product: CAIKEQGARNTEAFF. The chain has TRBV27 and TRBJ1-1; 9 bases line up with TRBD1. With 10 bases clipped from V and 1 base from J, the junction kept 10 bases outside the gene matches. Germline values: CDR1 MNHEY, CDR2 SMNVEV (reference sequence). The CDR3 is 15 amino acids.

J is TRBJ2-1 and V is TRBV7-8, with TRBD2 matching 10 bases. The V gene's germline CDR1 is SGHVS and CDR2 FQNEAQ. V lost 3 bases, J lost 8 bases, and 7 bases stayed unmatched. This CDR3 contains 15 residues. CDR3 sequence reads: CASSLGAGGQDEQFF. The DNA for the CDR3 is TGTGCCAGCAGCTTGGGAGCGGGGGGGCAAGATGAGCAGTTCTTC.

This clone was found once. This rearrangement joins TRBV6-1 to TRBJ1-1, with 7 positions matching TRBD1. This CDR3 spans 14 amino acids. Trimming at V came to 3 bases and at J to 0 bases, leaving 1 base not matched to a gene. Germline V gene sequence: CDR1 MNHNS, CDR2 SASEGT. DNA for the CDR3: TGTGCCAGCAGTGAGACAGGGCTGAACACTGAAGCTTTCTTT. Its translation: CASSETGLNTEAFF.

V usage is TRBV18 and J usage is TRBJ2-1; 7 bases align to TRBD2. Per germline, CDR1 KGHSH and CDR2 LQKENI. This CDR3 region has 16 residues. Trimming cost V 2 bases and J 4 bases; bases outside gene matches: 8. For the CDR3, the DNA is TGTGCCAGCTCACCAATCGGGGGGAATTTTTACAATGAGCAGTTCTTC. It encodes CASSPIGGNFYNEQFF.

CDR3 nucleotides: TGTGCCAGCAGCTTAGACAGGGAAGGTGAAGCTTTCTTT. Protein product: CASSLDREGEAFF. The gene calls are TRBV7-7 and TRBJ1-1; perhaps TRBD1 as D (6 bases). CDR1 is SSHAT and CDR2 is FNYEAQ in the germline V gene (reference sequence). The CDR3 length is 13 residues. V dropped 1 base and J dropped 7 bases, with 10 bases sitting between them.

This sequence joins TRBV10-3 and TRBJ1-2; TRBD1 aligns across 12 bases. The germline gives CDR1 ENHRY, CDR2 SYGVKD. The CDR3 is 16 residues long. V shed 7 bases, J shed 4 bases, and the junction held 10 bases outside the gene matches. The CDR3 here is CAITHGGTGGAYGYTF. The CDR3 DNA reads as TGTGCCATCACCCATGGAGGGACAGGGGGCGCCTATGGCTACACCTTC.

This chain uses TRBV27 with TRBJ2-1; possibly TRBD2 for D (5 bases). Germline V gene lookup returns CDR1 MNHEY and CDR2 SMNVEV (reference sequence). Deletions cut 2 bases from V and 0 bases from J, with 8 bases between. The CDR3 is made up of 15 amino acids. The CDR3 DNA reads as TGTGCCAGCAGTTTAAGTGGGAGCTCCTACAATGAGCAGTTCTTC. Protein product: CASSLSGSSYNEQFF.

Comments on this clone: The junction differs from germline at one of its ends, possibly a read error. The genes are TRBV6-5 and TRBJ2-7, with D perhaps TRBD1 (5 bases). CDR3 length: 13 residues. Per germline, CDR1 MNHEY and CDR2 SVGAGI. The CDR3 loop reads CAGSHLQGYEQYF. Here the CDR3 DNA reads TGTGCCGGCAGCCATTTGCAGGGCTACGAGCAGTACTTC.

J is TRBJ1-1 and V is TRBV6-5, with 8 bases matching TRBD1. V was pared by 2 bases and J by 5 bases, with 1 base of the junction left unmatched. The CDR3 totals 13 residues. Looked up from germline, CDR1 is MNHEY and CDR2 is SVGAGI. CDR3 residues: CASSYGTGTEAFF. CDR3 sequence (DNA): TGTGCCAGCAGTTACGGGACAGGTACTGAAGCTTTCTTT.

V and J are TRBV7-9 and TRBJ2-1; D is unresolved. V gave up 7 bases and J gave up 5 bases, with 6 bases separating them. The length of the CDR3 is 11 residues. Germline loops: CDR1 SEHNR, CDR2 FQNEAQ (reference sequence). In nucleotides, the CDR3 is TGTGCCAGCACCTTTAACAATGAGCAGTTCTTC. The encoded protein is CASTFNNEQFF.

This clone was observed a few times. V usage is TRBV27 and J usage is TRBJ2-5; maybe TRBD2 (7 bases). There are 13 residues in the CDR3. V dropped 8 bases and J dropped 2 bases, with 12 bases sitting between them. Germline V CDR1 and CDR2: MNHEY, SMNVEV (reference sequence). The CDR3 sequence: CASGGRGQETQYF. Here the CDR3 DNA reads TGTGCCAGCGGGGGGCGGGGGCAAGAGACCCAGTACTTC.

The chain is built from TRBV7-6 and TRBJ2-1, with 10 bases fitting TRBD2. CDR1 and CDR2 from the germline V gene are SGHVS and FNYEAQ. Germline trimming cut 3 bases from V and 4 bases from J; bases unmatched to any gene: 9. The CDR3 has 17 amino acids. In DNA form, the CDR3 reads TGTGCCAGCAGCTTCTCAGCGGGGGGGCCGGCATACAATGAGCAGTTCTTC. This sequence encodes CASSFSAGGPAYNEQFF.

The chain combines TRBV6-1 with TRBJ2-7, with D possibly TRBD2 on 6 matching bases. The germline CDR1 and CDR2 sequences are MNHNS and SASEGT. CDR3 length: 14 amino acids. V was shortened by 1 base and J by 3 bases, with 10 bases between the two germline ends. The CDR3 reads CASSEGRGHYEQYF. In nucleotides, the CDR3 is TGTGCCAGCAGTGAAGGGCGGGGCCACTACGAGCAGTACTTC.

This chain uses TRBV5-6 with TRBJ1-1, with D tentatively TRBD1 (5 bases). This CDR3 has 15 residues. V lost 0 bases, J lost 5 bases, and 14 bases lay in between. The germline gives CDR1 SGHDT, CDR2 YYEEEE. The CDR3 region is CASSLEGSGWTEAFF. The CDR3 DNA is TGTGCCAGCAGCTTGGAGGGTTCAGGGTGGACTGAAGCTTTCTTT.

As DNA, the CDR3 is TGTGCCAGCAGCTTAGTGGCAGGGAGGAATGCTGAAGCTTTCTTT. It translates to CASSLVAGRNAEAFF. The chain couples TRBV7-8 to TRBJ1-1; a weak D match, TRBD1 (5 bases). The V end lost 1 base, the J end lost 6 bases, and 15 bases lay between the germline ends. The CDR3 has 15 residues. The V gene's germline CDR1 is SGHVS and CDR2 FQNEAQ.